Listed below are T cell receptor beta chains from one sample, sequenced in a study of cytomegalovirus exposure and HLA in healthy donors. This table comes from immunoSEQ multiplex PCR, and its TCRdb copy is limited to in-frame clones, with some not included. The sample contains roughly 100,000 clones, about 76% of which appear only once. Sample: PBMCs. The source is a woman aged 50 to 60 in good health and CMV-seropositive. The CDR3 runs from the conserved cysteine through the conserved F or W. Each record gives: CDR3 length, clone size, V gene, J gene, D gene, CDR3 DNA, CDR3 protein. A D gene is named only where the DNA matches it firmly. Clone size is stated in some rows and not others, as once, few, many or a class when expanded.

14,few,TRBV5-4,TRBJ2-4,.,TGTGCCAGCAGCTTGACAGGGTCCAAAAACATTCAGTACTTC,CASSLTGSKNIQYF
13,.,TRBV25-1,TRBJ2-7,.,TGTGCCAGCAGTGAGGCCAGCTCCTACGAGCAGTACTTC,CASSEASSYEQYF
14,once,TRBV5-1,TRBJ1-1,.,TGCGCCAGCAGCCGCGCAGGGGTGAACACTGAAGCTTTCTTT,CASSRAGVNTEAFF
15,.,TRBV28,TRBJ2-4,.,TGTGCCCGCAGTACATCGGGTGTTGGCAAAAACATTCAGTACTTC,CARSTSGVGKNIQYF
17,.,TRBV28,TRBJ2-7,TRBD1,TGTGCCAGCAGTAATATTCCCGGGACAGAGGAATCCTACGAGCAGTACTTC,CASSNIPGTEESYEQYF
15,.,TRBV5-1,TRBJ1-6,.,TGCGCCAGCAGCTTGGCCGGAACAGGGAATTCACCCCTCCACTTT,CASSLAGTGNSPLHF
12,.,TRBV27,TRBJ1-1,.,TGTGCCAGCAGTTCTACTCACGGTGAAGCTTTCTTT,CASSSTHGEAFF
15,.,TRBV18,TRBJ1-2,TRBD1,TGTGCCAGCTCCCTCATACAGGGGGATCTGAGAGGCTACACCTTC,CASSLIQGDLRGYTF
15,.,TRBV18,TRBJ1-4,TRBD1,TGTGCCAGCTCACCATTACAGGGGGTCGATGAAAAACTGTTTTTT,CASSPLQGVDEKLFF
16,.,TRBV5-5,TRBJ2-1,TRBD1,TGTGCCAGCACCCAACCCGGGACAGGGCTTTACAATGAGCAGTTCTTC,CASTQPGTGLYNEQFF
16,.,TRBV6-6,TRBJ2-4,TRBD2,TGTGCCAGCAGTACCCTAGCGGGGGGCCCACGTGACATTCAGTACTTC,CASSTLAGGPRDIQYF
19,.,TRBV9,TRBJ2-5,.,TGTGCCAGCAGCGTAAGGCCCATGGGATGGGGTGGGGAGGTGGAGACCCAGTACTTC,CASSVRPMGWGGEVETQYF
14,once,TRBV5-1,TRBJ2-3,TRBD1,TGCGCCAGCAGTTACGACAGGGTAACAGATACGCAGTATTTT,CASSYDRVTDTQYF
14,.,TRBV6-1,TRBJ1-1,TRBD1,TGTGCCAGCAGCCGAGGACAGGGAGGTACTGAAGCTTTCTTT,CASSRGQGGTEAFF
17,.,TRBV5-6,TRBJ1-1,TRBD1,TGTGCCAGCAGCTTGGAAGGGACAGGGGAAATGAACACTGAAGCTTTCTTT,CASSLEGTGEMNTEAFF
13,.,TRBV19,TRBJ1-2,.,TGTGCCAGTATCAAGGGAGTCGGTGGTGGCTACACCTTC,CASIKGVGGGYTF
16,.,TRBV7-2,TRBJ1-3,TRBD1,TGTGCCAGCAGCTTAGCCTCGACAGGGGGCGGAAACACCATATATTTT,CASSLASTGGGNTIYF
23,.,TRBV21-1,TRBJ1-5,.,TGTGCCAGCAGCAAAGCGCATCCGAGGACAGGGTGGCCATCGTGGAATAGCAATCAGCCCCAGCATTTT,CASSKAHPRTGWPSWNSNQPQHF
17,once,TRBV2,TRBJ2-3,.,TGTGCCAGCAGTGGGGGGCCAGGGACCAGGTACACAGATACGCAGTATTTT,CASSGGPGTRYTDTQYF
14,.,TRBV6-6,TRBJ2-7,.,TGTGCCAGCAGTTCTTGGACTGTATCCTACGAGCAGTACTTC,CASSSWTVSYEQYF
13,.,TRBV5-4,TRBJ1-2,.,TGTGCCAGCAGCGATCACAGGATTGATGGCTACACCTTC,CASSDHRIDGYTF
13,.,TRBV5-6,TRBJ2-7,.,TGTGCCAGTAGGGGAGGCCGTCCTAACGAGCAGTACTTC,CASRGGRPNEQYF
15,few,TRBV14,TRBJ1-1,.,TGTGCCAGCAGCCAAGAAGGGGTCAGGAACACTGAAGCTTTCTTT,CASSQEGVRNTEAFF
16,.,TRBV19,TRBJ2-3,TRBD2,TGTGCCAGTAGTATAGGAGCGGGGGGGAGGACAGATACGCAGTATTTT,CASSIGAGGRTDTQYF
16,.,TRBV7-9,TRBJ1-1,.,TGTTCCAGCAGCTTACCACAAGCTGGGACTCACACTGAAGCTTTCTTT,CSSSLPQAGTHTEAFF
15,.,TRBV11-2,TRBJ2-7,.,TGTGCCAGCAGCTTAGATCGGGACATTGGCCTCGAGCAGTACTTC,CASSLDRDIGLEQYF
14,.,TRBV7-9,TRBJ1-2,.,TGTTCCAGCAGCCTGGAAACGGGCCGAGGGGGCTACACCTTC,CSSSLETGRGGYTF
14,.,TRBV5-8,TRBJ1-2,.,TGTGCCAGCACCCAAACTTGGGACACCTATGGCTACACCTTC,CASTQTWDTYGYTF
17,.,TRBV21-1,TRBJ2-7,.,TGTGCCAGCAGCAAAGCGAGCGGCGGGGGGCTTAGGTACGAGCAGTACTTC,CASSKASGGGLRYEQYF
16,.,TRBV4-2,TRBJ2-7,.,TGTGCCAGCAGCCAAGAGTCTGGAGGGTATGGGACGGAGCAGTACTTC,CASSQESGGYGTEQYF
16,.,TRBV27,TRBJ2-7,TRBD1,TGTGCCAGCAGTTTATCGGCCGGGACAGGGAGTTACGAGCAGTACTTC,CASSLSAGTGSYEQYF
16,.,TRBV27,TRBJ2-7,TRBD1,TGTGCCAGCAGTTCCTACGGGACAGTAACTACCTACGAGCAGTACTTC,CASSSYGTVTTYEQYF
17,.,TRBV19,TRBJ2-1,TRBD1,TGTGCCAGTAGTCCCCTTTTCCCGGGACAGGGTTCCCATGAGCAGTTCTTC,CASSPLFPGQGSHEQFF
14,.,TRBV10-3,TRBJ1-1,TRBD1,TGTGCCATCAAGAGGGCAGGGGGCGCCTCTGAAGCTTTCTTT,CAIKRAGGASEAFF
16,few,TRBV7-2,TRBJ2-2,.,TGTGCCAGCAGCTTAGAGCCAGCGGGGAACACCGGGGAGCTGTTTTTT,CASSLEPAGNTGELFF
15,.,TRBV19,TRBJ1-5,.,TGTGCCAGTAGTATCGACAGGAATCTTAATCAGCCCCAGCATTTT,CASSIDRNLNQPQHF
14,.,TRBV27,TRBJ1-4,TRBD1,TGTGCCAGCAGTTTCCAGGGGGTGGGTGAAAAACTGTTTTTT,CASSFQGVGEKLFF
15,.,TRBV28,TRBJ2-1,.,TGTGCCAGCAGTTTCCCCGGGGGAGGAGACAATGAGCAGTTCTTC,CASSFPGGGDNEQFF
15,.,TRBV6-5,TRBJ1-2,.,TGTGCCAGCAGTGCCCAACTCGCGACGGGCTATGGCTACACCTTC,CASSAQLATGYGYTF
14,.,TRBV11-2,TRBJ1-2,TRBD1,TGTGCCAGCAGCTTGGCCGGGACAGGGCGGGGCTACACCTTC,CASSLAGTGRGYTF
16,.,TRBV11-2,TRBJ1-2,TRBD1,TGTGCCAGCAGCCCAAGACAGGGGCGGCTTAACTATGGCTACACCTTC,CASSPRQGRLNYGYTF